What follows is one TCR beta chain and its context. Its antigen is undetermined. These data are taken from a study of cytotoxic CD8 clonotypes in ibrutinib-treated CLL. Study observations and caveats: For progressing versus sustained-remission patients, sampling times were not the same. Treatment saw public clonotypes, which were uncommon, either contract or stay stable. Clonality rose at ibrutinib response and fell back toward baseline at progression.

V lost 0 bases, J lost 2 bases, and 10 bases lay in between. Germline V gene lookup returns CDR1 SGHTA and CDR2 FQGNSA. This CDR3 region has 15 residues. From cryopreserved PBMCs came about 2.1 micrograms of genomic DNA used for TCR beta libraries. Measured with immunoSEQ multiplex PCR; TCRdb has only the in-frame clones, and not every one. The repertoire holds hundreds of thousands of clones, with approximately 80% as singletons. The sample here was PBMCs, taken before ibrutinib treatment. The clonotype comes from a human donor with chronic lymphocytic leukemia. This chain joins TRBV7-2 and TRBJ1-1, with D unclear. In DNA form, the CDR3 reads TGTGCCAGCAGCTTAGCCCCTAGCCTCAACACTGAAGCTTTCTTT. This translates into CASSLAPSLNTEAFF. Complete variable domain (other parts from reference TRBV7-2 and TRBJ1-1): GAGVSQSPSNKVTEKGKDVELRCDPISGHTALYWYRQSLGQGLEFLIYFQGNSAPDKSGLPSDRFSAERTGGSVSTLTIQRTQQEDSAVYLCASSLAPSLNTEAFFGQGTRLTVV.